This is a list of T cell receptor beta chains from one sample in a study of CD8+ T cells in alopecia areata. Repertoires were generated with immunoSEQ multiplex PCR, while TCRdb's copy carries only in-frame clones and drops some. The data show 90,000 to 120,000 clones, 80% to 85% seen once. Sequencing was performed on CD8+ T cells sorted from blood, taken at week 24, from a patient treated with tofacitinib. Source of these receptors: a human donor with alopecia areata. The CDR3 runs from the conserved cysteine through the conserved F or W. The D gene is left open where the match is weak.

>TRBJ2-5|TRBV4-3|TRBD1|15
CASSQDRVSQETQYF
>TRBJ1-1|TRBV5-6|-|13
CASSLIGALEAFF
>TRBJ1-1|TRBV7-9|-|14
CASSSKGMNTEAFF
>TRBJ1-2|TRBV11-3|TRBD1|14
CASSLVDGQGIRTF
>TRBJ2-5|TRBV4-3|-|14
CASSQDFVGETQYF
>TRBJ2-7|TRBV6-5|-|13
CASKGPDGYEQYF
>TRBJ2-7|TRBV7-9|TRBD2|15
CASSLASAGAYEQYF
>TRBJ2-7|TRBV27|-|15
CASSPRSALGYEQYF
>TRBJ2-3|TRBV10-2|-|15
CASRENPSVRDTQYF
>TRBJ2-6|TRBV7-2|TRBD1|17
CASSPRTGRSGANVLTF
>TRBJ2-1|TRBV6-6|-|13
CASSITGYNEQFF
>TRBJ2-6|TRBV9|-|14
CASTPTATANVLTF
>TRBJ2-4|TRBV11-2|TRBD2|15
CASSTGLADRNIQYF
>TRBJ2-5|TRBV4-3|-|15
CASSQGTGPRETQYF
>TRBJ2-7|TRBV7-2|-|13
CASSLGTPREQYF
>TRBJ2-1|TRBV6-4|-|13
CASSDRTHNEQFF
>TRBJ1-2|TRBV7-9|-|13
CASSPESNYGYTF
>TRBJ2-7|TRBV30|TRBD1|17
CAWNRDRGPNTPYEQYF
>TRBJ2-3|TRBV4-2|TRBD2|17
CASSQDLKRGYTDTQYF
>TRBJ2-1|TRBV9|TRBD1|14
CASSEGQTYNEQFF
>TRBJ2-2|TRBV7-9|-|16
CASSPRSKGNTGELFF
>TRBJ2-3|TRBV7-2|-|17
CASSLVVAGTDFRTQYF
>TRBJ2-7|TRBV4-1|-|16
CASSQDQTGYGYEQYF
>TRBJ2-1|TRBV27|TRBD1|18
CASSFIGTGPSSYNEQFF
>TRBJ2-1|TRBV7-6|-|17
CASSPRSAGTSYNEQFF
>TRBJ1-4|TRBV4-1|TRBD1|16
CASSQVGGAGSEKLFF
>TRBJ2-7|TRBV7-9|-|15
CASSLGALSSYEQYF
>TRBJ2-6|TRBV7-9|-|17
CASSLLAGGSGANVLTF
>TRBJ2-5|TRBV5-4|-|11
CASSDGETQYF
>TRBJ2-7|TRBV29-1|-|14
CSVDSGTHPREQYF
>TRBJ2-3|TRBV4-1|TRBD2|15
CASSQEVGGADTQYF
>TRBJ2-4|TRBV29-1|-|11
CSVVVGVYQYF
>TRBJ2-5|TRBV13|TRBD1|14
CASSSTDRARTQYF
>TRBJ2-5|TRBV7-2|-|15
CASSSESLPSETQYF
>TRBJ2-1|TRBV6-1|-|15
CASSERGSSYNEQFF
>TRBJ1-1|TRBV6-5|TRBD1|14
CASKLGQAGTEAFF
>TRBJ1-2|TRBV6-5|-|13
CASSYSSSLGYTF
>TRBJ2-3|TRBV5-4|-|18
CASSLSVRVAVGTDTQYF
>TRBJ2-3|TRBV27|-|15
CASSPTDWGADTQYF
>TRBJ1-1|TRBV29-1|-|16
CSVDFLGAQGNTEAFF
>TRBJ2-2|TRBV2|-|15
CASSEDREDTGELFF
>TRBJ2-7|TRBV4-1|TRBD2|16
CASSQEGLADSEEQYF
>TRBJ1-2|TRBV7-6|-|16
CASSSRGRGTNYGYTF
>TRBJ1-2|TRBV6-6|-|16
CASSTPGSSRMGGYTF
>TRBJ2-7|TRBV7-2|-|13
CASSLSWGAEQYF
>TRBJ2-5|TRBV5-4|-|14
CASSLRVGTETQYF
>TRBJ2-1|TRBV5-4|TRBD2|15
CASSPPSGEGNEQFF
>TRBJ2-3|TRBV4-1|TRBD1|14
CASSQGTGGERQYF
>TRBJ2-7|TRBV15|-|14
CATSSPQSVYEQYF
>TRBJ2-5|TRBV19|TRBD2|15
CASTPTSGDFETQYF
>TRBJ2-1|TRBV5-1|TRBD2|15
CASSPGTSAENEQFF
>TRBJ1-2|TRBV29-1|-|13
CSVEEVQDYGYTF
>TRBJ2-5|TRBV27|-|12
CASATLSREQYF
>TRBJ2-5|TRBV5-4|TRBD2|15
CASSFAGGTKETQYF
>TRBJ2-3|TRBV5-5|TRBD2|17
CASSLEMWEGLTDTQYF
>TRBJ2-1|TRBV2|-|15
CASSSYQVSYNEQFF
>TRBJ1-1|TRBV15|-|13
CATSAERGTEAFF
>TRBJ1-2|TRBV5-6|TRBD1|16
CASSLDPLTGAYGYTF
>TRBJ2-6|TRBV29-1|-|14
CSAEGGPGANVLTF
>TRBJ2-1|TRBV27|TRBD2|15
CASSTSGGAFNEQFF